Listed here is a single T cell receptor (beta chain). Its antigen is not identified. Germline values: CDR1 KGHSH, CDR2 LQKENI. The CDR3 has 15 amino acids. Trimming took off 2 bases at V and 2 bases at J, with 9 bases between the two ends. These data originate in a study of shared clonotypes between healthy human individuals. Across the study: Donors, aged 18 to 49, were a couple of women and three men.

Study findings and constraints: Clonotype sharing among the donors was expected to vary with sequencing depth.

Genomic DNA from each subset was divided evenly over several immunoSEQ plates. TCRdb's copy holds only in-frame clones and misses some; the assay was immunoSEQ multiplex PCR. The sample includes fewer than 600,000 clones, around 77% of them seen just once. Those who donated, Caucasian adults without exception, all lived in Nashville, Tennessee. The chain has TRBV18 and TRBJ1-4; D ambiguous. The sequence derives from a middle-aged woman in good health. Some clones in this sample may be carry-over from other donors' samples. Sequenced input: PBMCs. This chain's CDR3 is CASSPIRATNEKLFF. The CDR3, as DNA: TGTGCCAGCTCACCAATCCGGGCTACTAATGAAAAACTGTTTTTT.